This T cell receptor beta chain stems from a study of technical replicates of blood from several donors. The table came from immunoSEQ multiplex PCR; TCRdb's copy has only in-frame clones and leaves some out. The repertoire consists of under 95,000 clones, with nearly 97% occurring once and the leading ten covering approximately 0.25%. CDR3 size: 16 residues. V was clipped by 3 bases and J by 4 bases, with 16 bases between them. Germline assignment: CDR1 MNHEY and CDR2 SMNVEV (reference sequence). The chain employs TRBV27 and TRBJ2-1; D may be TRBD2 (6 bases). This clonotype originated in a human donor in good health. The sequenced sample was T cells isolated from PBMCs. In nucleotides, the CDR3 is TGTGCCAGCAGTTTGGCAACGGGGGATAGGTACAATGAGCAGTTCTTC. Translation gives CASSLATGDRYNEQFF.